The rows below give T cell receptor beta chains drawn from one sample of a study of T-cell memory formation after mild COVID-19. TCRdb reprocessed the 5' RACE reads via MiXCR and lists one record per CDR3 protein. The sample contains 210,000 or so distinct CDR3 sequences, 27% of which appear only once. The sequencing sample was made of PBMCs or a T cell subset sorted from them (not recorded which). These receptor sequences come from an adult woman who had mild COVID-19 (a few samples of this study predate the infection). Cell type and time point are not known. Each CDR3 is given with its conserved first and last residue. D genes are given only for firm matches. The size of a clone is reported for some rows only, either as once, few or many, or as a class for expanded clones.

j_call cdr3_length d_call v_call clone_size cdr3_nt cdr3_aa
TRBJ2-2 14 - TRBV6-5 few TGTGCCAGCAGCACTTCAGATATCTCCGGGGAGCTGTTTTTT CASSTSDISGELFF
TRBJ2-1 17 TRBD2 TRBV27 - TGTGCCAGCAGCCGGACTAGCGGGAGCCTTATTTTAAATGAGCAGTTCTTC CASSRTSGSLILNEQFF
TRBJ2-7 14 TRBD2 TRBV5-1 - TGCGCCAGCAGCTCAGGACTAGCGGGAGGCGAGCAGTACTTC CASSSGLAGGEQYF
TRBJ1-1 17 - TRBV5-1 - TGCGCCAGCAGCTTGGAAGGAGCAGTATTTATGAACACTGAAGCTTTCTTT CASSLEGAVFMNTEAFF
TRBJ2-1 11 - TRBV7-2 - TGTGCCAGCACCCGGGACAATGAGCAGTTCTTC CASTRDNEQFF
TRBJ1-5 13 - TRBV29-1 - TGCAGCGTTGAGGTACAGGGTGATCAGCCCCAGCATTTT CSVEVQGDQPQHF
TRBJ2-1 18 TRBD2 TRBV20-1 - TGCAGTGCTAGAGAAAGGCCGCGGGGGAAGAGCTCCTACAATGAGCAGTTCTTC CSARERPRGKSSYNEQFF
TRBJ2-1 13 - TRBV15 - TGTGCCACCAGCAGAGAGGAACGGAATGAGCAGTTCTTC CATSREERNEQFF
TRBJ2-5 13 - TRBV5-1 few TGCGCCAGCAAAGAGAGTCCCACAGAGACCCAGTACTTC CASKESPTETQYF
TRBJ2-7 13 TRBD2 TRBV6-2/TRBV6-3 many TGTGCCAGCAGTTACGGCGGGAGATACGAGCAGTACTTC CASSYGGRYEQYF
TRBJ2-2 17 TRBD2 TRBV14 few TGTGCCAGCAGCCAACAAGGTCTAGCGGGTGACACCGGGGAGCTGTTTTTT CASSQQGLAGDTGELFF
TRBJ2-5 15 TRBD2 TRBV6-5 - TGTGCCAGCAGCCGACTAGCGGGGGGGCAAGAGACCCAGTACTTC CASSRLAGGQETQYF
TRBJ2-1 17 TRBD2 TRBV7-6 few TGTGCCAGCAGCTCGGGACTAGCGGGGGCTAAGACGGGTGAGCAGTTCTTC CASSSGLAGAKTGEQFF
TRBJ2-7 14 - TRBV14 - TGTGCCAGCAGCCAAAGCCGAATCTCCTACGAGCAGTACTTC CASSQSRISYEQYF
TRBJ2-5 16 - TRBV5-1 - TGCGCCAGCAGCTATCAGGCGCAGGGGACCCAAGAGACCCAGTACTTC CASSYQAQGTQETQYF
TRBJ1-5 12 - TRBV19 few TGTGCCAGTAGCGGGACTGGGCAGCCCCAGCATTTT CASSGTGQPQHF